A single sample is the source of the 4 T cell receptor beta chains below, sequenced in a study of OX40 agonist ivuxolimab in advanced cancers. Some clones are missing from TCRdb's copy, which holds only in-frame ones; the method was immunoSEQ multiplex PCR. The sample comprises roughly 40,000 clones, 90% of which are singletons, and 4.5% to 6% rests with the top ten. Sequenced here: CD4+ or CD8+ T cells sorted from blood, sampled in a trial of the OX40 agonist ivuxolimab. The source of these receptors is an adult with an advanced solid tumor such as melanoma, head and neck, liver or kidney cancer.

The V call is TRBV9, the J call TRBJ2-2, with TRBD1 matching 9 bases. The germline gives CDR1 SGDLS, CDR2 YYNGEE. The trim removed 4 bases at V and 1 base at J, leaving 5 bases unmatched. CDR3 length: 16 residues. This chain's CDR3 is CASSTQGAMNTGELFF. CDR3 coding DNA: TGTGCCAGCAGCACACAGGGGGCGATGAACACCGGGGAGCTGTTTTTT.

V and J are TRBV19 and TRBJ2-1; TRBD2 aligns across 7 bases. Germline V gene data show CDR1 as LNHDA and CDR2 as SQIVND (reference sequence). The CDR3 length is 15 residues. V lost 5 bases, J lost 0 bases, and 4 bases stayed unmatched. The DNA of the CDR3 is TGTGCCAGTAGTCCCCGGACTAGCTCCTACAATGAGCAGTTCTTC. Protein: CASSPRTSSYNEQFF.

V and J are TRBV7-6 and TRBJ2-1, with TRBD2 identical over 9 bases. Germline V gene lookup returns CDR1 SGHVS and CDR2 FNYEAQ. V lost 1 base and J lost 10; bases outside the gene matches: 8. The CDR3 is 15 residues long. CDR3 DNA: TGTGCCAGCAGCTTAGTCTTAGCGGGAGCGGGGGAGCAGTTCTTC. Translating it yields CASSLVLAGAGEQFF.

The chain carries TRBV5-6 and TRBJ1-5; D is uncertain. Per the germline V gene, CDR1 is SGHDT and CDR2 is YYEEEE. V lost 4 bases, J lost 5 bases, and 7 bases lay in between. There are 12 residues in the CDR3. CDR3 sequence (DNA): TGTGCCAGCAGCCGGAGGGATCAGCCCCAGCATTTT. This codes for CASSRRDQPQHF.